Listed below are T cell receptor beta chains from one sample, sequenced in a study of identical twins. TCRdb passed the 5' RACE reads through MiXCR, listing each CDR3 protein once. Of hundreds of thousands of distinct CDR3 sequences detected, 7% to 7.5% appear once; the ten largest clones hold around 1.6%. In addition, the sample was reused for a study of yellow fever vaccine responses in identical twins.

Input material: PBMCs. Source of these receptors: a woman between 18 and 30 years old in good health. CDR3s include the opening cysteine and the closing phenylalanine or tryptophan. The D gene is left open where the match is weak. Where a row states a size, it is once, few, many or the class of an expanded clone; other rows omit it.

d_call,j_call,clone_size,v_call,cdr3_nt,cdr3_aa
NA,TRBJ1-1,many,TRBV9,TGTGCCAGCAGCGGAGAGAGATCCCCGGACGCTGAAGCTTTCTTT,CASSGERSPDAEAFF
TRBD1,TRBJ1-2,NA,TRBV29-1,TGCAGCGTTTATAGCCCAAAGACAGGGGGCTATGGCTACACCTTC,CSVYSPKTGGYGYTF
NA,TRBJ2-5,NA,TRBV2,TGTGCCAGCACCCCCCAGGGGTTGGAGATGGAGACCCAGTACTTC,CASTPQGLEMETQYF
NA,TRBJ2-1,many,TRBV7-2,TGTGCCAGCAGCTTTATTGAGAACGCTGAGCAGTTCTTC,CASSFIENAEQFF
NA,TRBJ2-7,few,TRBV2,TGTGCCAGCAGAGACCAGGGGTTCGAGCAGTACTTC,CASRDQGFEQYF
TRBD2,TRBJ2-1,NA,TRBV7-8,TGTGCCAGCACCGGGAGGGATGAGCAGTTCTTC,CASTGRDEQFF
TRBD1,TRBJ2-7,NA,TRBV15,TGTGCCACCAGCAGAGTCCGACAGGGGATCGACGAGCAGTACTTC,CATSRVRQGIDEQYF
TRBD2,TRBJ2-3,NA,TRBV3-1,TGTGCCAGCAGCCAAGGACTAGCGGGAGCGGATACGCAGTATTTT,CASSQGLAGADTQYF
TRBD2,TRBJ2-3,NA,TRBV27,TGTGCCAGCAGTTTAGTGGGGACTAGCGGGGGCAGAGATACGCAGTATTTT,CASSLVGTSGGRDTQYF
NA,TRBJ2-3,NA,TRBV20-1,TGCAGTGCCCCGTCGTTGGTCGCAGATACGCAGTATTTT,CSAPSLVADTQYF
TRBD1,TRBJ1-5,many,TRBV2,TGTGCCAGCAGTAAGGAGCTAGGGACAGTGAATCAGCCCCAGCATTTT,CASSKELGTVNQPQHF
NA,TRBJ2-1,many,TRBV12-3/TRBV12-4,TGTGCCAGCAGTTCTGGGGAATTCTACAATGAGCAGTTCTTC,CASSSGEFYNEQFF
NA,TRBJ2-1,few,TRBV28,TGTGCCAGCAGTTTATGGGGTGGTGGGGATGAGCAGTTCTTC,CASSLWGGGDEQFF
TRBD1,TRBJ2-1,many,TRBV18,TGTGCCAGCTCATTTACCGGGACAGGGGAATACAATGAGCAGTTCTTC,CASSFTGTGEYNEQFF
NA,TRBJ2-5,few,TRBV27,TGTGCCAGCAGCCAGGGGTTGGGGACCCAGTACTTC,CASSQGLGTQYF
NA,TRBJ2-6,NA,TRBV6-1,TGTGCCAGCATCGGACGGCTCTCTGGGGCCAACGTCCTGACTTTC,CASIGRLSGANVLTF
NA,TRBJ2-5,few,TRBV7-9,TGTGCCAGCAGCTTATCAGGGGCCCGCCAAGAGACCCAGTACTTC,CASSLSGARQETQYF
NA,TRBJ2-7,few,TRBV5-1,TGCGCCAGCAAGCTCCGGGCGGGGACCTACGAGCAGTACTTC,CASKLRAGTYEQYF
TRBD2,TRBJ2-3,few,TRBV11-2,TGTGCCAGCAGCTTATTTGGACTAGCGGCTAGCACAGATACGCAGTATTTT,CASSLFGLAASTDTQYF
NA,TRBJ2-1,NA,TRBV7-8,TGTGCCAGCAGCCCAACCTCTGTGGCCAATGAGCAGTTCTTC,CASSPTSVANEQFF
NA,TRBJ2-1,many,TRBV9,TGTGCCAGCAGCGTAGATGGAGTTGTGAACAATGAGCAGTTCTTC,CASSVDGVVNNEQFF
NA,TRBJ1-5,NA,TRBV6-5,TGTGCCAGCAGTTACTCCATCGTTGGGAATCAGCCCCAGCATTTT,CASSYSIVGNQPQHF
NA,TRBJ1-5,many,TRBV20-1,TGCAGTGCTCTGACGTCGGGAGGAAATCAGCCCCAGCATTTT,CSALTSGGNQPQHF
TRBD1,TRBJ1-5,NA,TRBV20-1,TGCAGTGCGCTAGACAGGGCTAGCAATCAGCCCCAGCATTTT,CSALDRASNQPQHF
NA,TRBJ1-5,few,TRBV7-2,TGTGCCAGCAGCTTAGAAGGGTCACCTCGTAAGCCCCAGCATTTT,CASSLEGSPRKPQHF
TRBD1,TRBJ2-3,few,TRBV15,TGTGCCACCAGCACCCAGACAGGGGATAAAACAGATACGCAGTATTTT,CATSTQTGDKTDTQYF
NA,TRBJ2-2,many,TRBV10-3,TGTGCCATCAGCTCAAGTCCTGACACCGGGGAGCTGTTTTTT,CAISSSPDTGELFF
TRBD2,TRBJ2-7,NA,TRBV5-6,TGTGCCAGCATCCAGGGAAGCGGGGGCGAGCAGTACTTC,CASIQGSGGEQYF
NA,TRBJ2-1,few,TRBV3-1,TGTGCCAGCAGCCAAGGTCTGGGACTTAACTACAATGAGCAGTTCTTC,CASSQGLGLNYNEQFF
NA,TRBJ2-3,few,TRBV6-5,TGTGCCAGCAGTTACGGACTCAGGGCTCCAGATACGCAGTATTTT,CASSYGLRAPDTQYF
TRBD2,TRBJ2-1,few,TRBV12-3/TRBV12-4,TGTGCCAGCAGCATAGCGGGGGGGCCTGGGGGTGAGCAGTTCTTC,CASSIAGGPGGEQFF
NA,TRBJ2-3,NA,TRBV2,TGTGCCAGCAGTGATCCCGCTGGACGCACAGATACGCAGTATTTT,CASSDPAGRTDTQYF
NA,TRBJ1-3,many,TRBV5-1,TGCGCCAGCAGCTTCGGTACCTCTGGAAACACCATATATTTT,CASSFGTSGNTIYF
NA,TRBJ2-2,few,TRBV7-9,TGTGCCAGCAGCGCAGACGGGGGGCTCAACACCGGGGAGCTGTTTTTT,CASSADGGLNTGELFF
NA,TRBJ2-4,many,TRBV15,TGTGCCACCAGCCCATCAGCCAAAAACATTCAGTACTTC,CATSPSAKNIQYF
TRBD2,TRBJ2-1,few,TRBV9,TGTGCCAGCAGCGTAGGACTAGCGGGGGGCCCCGGGTGGAATGAGCAGTTCTTC,CASSVGLAGGPGWNEQFF
TRBD2,TRBJ2-3,few,TRBV3-1,TGTGCCAGCAGCCAAAAGCCCCGACTAGCGGGAGGAGGAGATACGCAGTATTTT,CASSQKPRLAGGGDTQYF
TRBD2,TRBJ2-1,few,TRBV29-1,TGCAGCGTGGGGTCCGGGACTAGCGGGAGGTGGTACAATGAGCAGTTCTTC,CSVGSGTSGRWYNEQFF
NA,TRBJ1-5,NA,TRBV12-3/TRBV12-4,TGTGCCAGCAGATTGCAGGGTTTTCAGCCCCAGCATTTT,CASRLQGFQPQHF
TRBD2,TRBJ2-1,NA,TRBV13,TGTGCCAGCAGCCTCACGGGACTAGGGGGATTAGGTGAGCAGTTCTTC,CASSLTGLGGLGEQFF
TRBD2,TRBJ2-7,few,TRBV7-2,TGTGCCAGCAGACCTGGACTAGCGGAGTCCTACGAGCAGTACTTC,CASRPGLAESYEQYF
TRBD2,TRBJ2-3,many,TRBV12-3/TRBV12-4,TGTGCCAGCAGTTCCGCCTCGGGAGGAAGGACAGATACGCAGTATTTT,CASSSASGGRTDTQYF
NA,TRBJ1-1,NA,TRBV7-6,TGTGCCAGCAGCTCATCCGGGACCGTGCTGCGGGAGAAGCTTTTCTTT,CASSSSGTVLREKLFF
NA,TRBJ2-2,few,TRBV5-1,TGCGCCAGCAGCTTGTTGACATCGGAGCTGTTTTTT,CASSLLTSELFF
TRBD2,TRBJ2-1,many,TRBV3-1,TGTGCCAGCAGCCCGACTAGCAGGGTTGAGCAGTTCTTC,CASSPTSRVEQFF
TRBD2,TRBJ2-3,many,TRBV20-1,TGCAGTGCTAGAGATCCGGGGGGTGTATTTACGCAGTATTTT,CSARDPGGVFTQYF